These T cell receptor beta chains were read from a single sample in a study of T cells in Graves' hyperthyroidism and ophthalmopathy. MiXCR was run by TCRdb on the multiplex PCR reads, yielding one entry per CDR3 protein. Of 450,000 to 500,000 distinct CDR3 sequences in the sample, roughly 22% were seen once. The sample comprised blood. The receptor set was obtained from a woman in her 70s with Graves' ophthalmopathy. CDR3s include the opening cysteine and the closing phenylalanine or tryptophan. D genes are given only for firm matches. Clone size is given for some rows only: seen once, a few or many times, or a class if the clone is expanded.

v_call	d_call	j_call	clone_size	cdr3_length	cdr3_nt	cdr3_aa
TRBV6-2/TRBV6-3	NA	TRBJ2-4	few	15	TGTGCCAGCAGTAGGCAATATTTTGGCAAAAACATTCAGTACTTC	CASSRQYFGKNIQYF
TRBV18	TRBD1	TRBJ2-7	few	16	TGTGCCAGCTCTCCCGCGGCGGGACAGGCCTCCTACGAGCAGTACTTC	CASSPAAGQASYEQYF
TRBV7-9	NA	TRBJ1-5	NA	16	TGTGCCAGCAGCTTAGCGGGGGCGGGGGGGACTCAGCCCCAGCATTTT	CASSLAGAGGTQPQHF
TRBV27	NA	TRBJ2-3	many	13	TGTGCCAGCAGTCACTCTCCCACAGATACGCAGTATTTT	CASSHSPTDTQYF
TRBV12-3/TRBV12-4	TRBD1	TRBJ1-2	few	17	TGTGCCAGCAGCTTCGCTGGGGGACAGGGGCAAAACTATGGCTACACCTTC	CASSFAGGQGQNYGYTF
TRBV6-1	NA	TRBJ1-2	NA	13	TGTGCCAGCAGCCGGGGGACCAAATATGGCTACACCTTC	CASSRGTKYGYTF
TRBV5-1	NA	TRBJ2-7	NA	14	TGCGCCAGCAGCTTGCCTTTAACAAAAGACGAGCAGTACTTC	CASSLPLTKDEQYF
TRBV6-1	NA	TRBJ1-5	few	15	TGTGCCAGCAGTTCTTCCGGGGGGGACAATCAGCCCCAGCATTTT	CASSSSGGDNQPQHF
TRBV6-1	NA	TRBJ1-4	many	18	TGTGCCAGCAGTGAAGCCGGAGGACAGTATGCAACTAATGAAAAACTGTTTTTT	CASSEAGGQYATNEKLFF
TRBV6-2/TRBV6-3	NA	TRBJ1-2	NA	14	TGTGCCAGCAGTGCCCTCGCGTTTGGAAGTAGCTACACCTTC	CASSALAFGSSYTF
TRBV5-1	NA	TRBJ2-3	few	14	TGCGCCAGCAGCTTGGAGTGGAACACAGATACGCAGTATTTT	CASSLEWNTDTQYF
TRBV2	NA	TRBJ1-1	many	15	TGTGCCAGCAGTGGCCAAGACACTCCGGGAGATCGAGCTTTCTTT	CASSGQDTPGDRAFF
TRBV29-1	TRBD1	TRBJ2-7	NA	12	TGCAGCGTGAGGACAGGGGGCTACGAGCAGTACTTC	CSVRTGGYEQYF
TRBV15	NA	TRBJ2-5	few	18	TGTGCCACCAGCAGAGGAGGGTCCCGACAGGTTTCAAGAGAGACCCAGTACTTC	CATSRGGSRQVSRETQYF
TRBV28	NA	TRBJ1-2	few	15	TGTGCCAGCCTGTGGGGGACAAACCGGGACTATGGCTACACCTTC	CASLWGTNRDYGYTF
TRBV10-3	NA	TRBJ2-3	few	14	TGTGCCATCCGTAGCCGGGATAACACAGATACGCAGTATTTT	CAIRSRDNTDTQYF
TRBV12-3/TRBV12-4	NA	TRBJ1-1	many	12	TGTGCCAGCAGTTTATTCGTCACTGAAGCTTTCTTT	CASSLFVTEAFF
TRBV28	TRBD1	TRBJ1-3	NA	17	TGTGCCAGCAGTCCCCGGACAGGGCTGTCCTCTGGAAACACCATATATTTT	CASSPRTGLSSGNTIYF
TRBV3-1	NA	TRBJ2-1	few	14	TGTGCCAGCAGCCCCGACATAACCTACAATGAGCAGTTCTTC	CASSPDITYNEQFF
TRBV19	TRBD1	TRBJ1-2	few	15	TGTGCCAGTAGTCCCGCCGGGACAGGGGGCCATGGCTACACCTTC	CASSPAGTGGHGYTF
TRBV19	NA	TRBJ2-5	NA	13	TGTGCCAGTAGGGGCTCCAGGGTGGAGACCCAGTACTTC	CASRGSRVETQYF
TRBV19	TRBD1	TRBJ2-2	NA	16	TGTGCCAGTAGTAGTAACAGGGGAACGAACACCGGGGAGCTGTTTTTT	CASSSNRGTNTGELFF
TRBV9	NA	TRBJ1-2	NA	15	TGTGCCAGCAGCGTCACCTCAGGTGACTTAGGCGGCTACACCTTC	CASSVTSGDLGGYTF
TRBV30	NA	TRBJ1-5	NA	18	TGTGCCTGGAGTCCAACGTTAAAGAGACATAGTAGCAATCAGCCCCAGCATTTT	CAWSPTLKRHSSNQPQHF
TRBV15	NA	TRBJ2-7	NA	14	TGTGCCACCAGCAGAGAGGTTGGGGCGGGCGAGCAGTACTTC	CATSREVGAGEQYF
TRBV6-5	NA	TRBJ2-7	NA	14	TGTGCCAGCAGTTACTCGACCAGGGGGGAGGAGCAGTACTTC	CASSYSTRGEEQYF